A selection of T cell receptor beta chains follows, all from one sample in a study of identical twins. TCRdb reanalysed the 5' RACE reads using MiXCR and keeps one entry per CDR3 protein. The repertoire consists of a few hundred thousand distinct CDR3 sequences, with 8% to 9.5% occurring once and the leading ten covering around 7.1%. A further study also used this sample, focusing on yellow fever vaccine responses in identical twins.

Sample: CD8+ T cells sorted from blood. The receptor source for this set is a woman younger than 30 in good health. CDR3s include the opening cysteine and the closing phenylalanine or tryptophan. D genes are given only for firm matches. Clone size is not always given. Where it is, it says once, few, many or a class for expanded clones.

abundance: few; v_gene: TRBV4-1; d_gene: .; j_gene: TRBJ2-3; CDR3aa: CASSQDRGILTDTQYF; CDR3nt: TGCGCCAGCAGCCAAGATCGGGGGATCCTCACAGATACGCAGTATTTT
abundance: .; v_gene: TRBV5-1; d_gene: TRBD1; j_gene: TRBJ2-7; CDR3aa: CASNEGTGGYEQYF; CDR3nt: TGCGCCAGCAACGAAGGGACAGGGGGCTACGAGCAGTACTTC
abundance: .; v_gene: TRBV5-1; d_gene: TRBD2; j_gene: TRBJ2-3; CDR3aa: CASSLALGLAGAPPYPTDTQYF; CDR3nt: TGCGCCAGCAGCTTAGCCCTCGGACTAGCGGGGGCCCCCCCCTACCCCACAGATACGCAGTATTTT
abundance: many; v_gene: TRBV5-1; d_gene: TRBD2; j_gene: TRBJ2-1; CDR3aa: CASSLGLAGDEQFF; CDR3nt: TGCGCCAGCAGCTTAGGACTAGCAGGAGATGAGCAGTTCTTC
abundance: many; v_gene: TRBV4-3; d_gene: .; j_gene: TRBJ2-1; CDR3aa: CASSQDMGNEQFF; CDR3nt: TGCGCCAGCAGCCAAGATATGGGCAATGAGCAGTTCTTC
abundance: few; v_gene: TRBV6-2/TRBV6-3; d_gene: TRBD2; j_gene: TRBJ2-7; CDR3aa: CASSGINLAGAPYEQYF; CDR3nt: TGTGCCAGCAGCGGGATAAACTTAGCGGGAGCCCCCTACGAGCAGTACTTC
abundance: many; v_gene: TRBV27; d_gene: TRBD2; j_gene: TRBJ2-7; CDR3aa: CASSLYSGRAYEQYF; CDR3nt: TGTGCCAGCAGTTTATATAGCGGGAGGGCCTACGAGCAGTACTTC
abundance: many; v_gene: TRBV28; d_gene: .; j_gene: TRBJ1-2; CDR3aa: CASSSFRTDLNYGYTF; CDR3nt: TGTGCCAGCAGTTCTTTCAGGACGGACTTGAACTATGGCTACACCTTC
abundance: few; v_gene: TRBV7-9; d_gene: .; j_gene: TRBJ2-5; CDR3aa: CASSEPRQETQETQYF; CDR3nt: TGTGCCAGCAGCGAACCCCGACAGGAGACCCAAGAGACCCAGTACTTC
abundance: .; v_gene: TRBV28; d_gene: TRBD1; j_gene: TRBJ2-5; CDR3aa: CAGSARDSQETQYF; CDR3nt: TGTGCCGGCAGTGCCCGGGACAGCCAAGAGACCCAGTACTTC
abundance: few; v_gene: TRBV5-5; d_gene: .; j_gene: TRBJ2-1; CDR3aa: CASSLIGGGEQFF; CDR3nt: TGTGCCAGCAGCTTGATCGGCGGAGGGGAGCAGTTCTTC
abundance: few; v_gene: TRBV29-1; d_gene: TRBD1; j_gene: TRBJ2-2; CDR3aa: CSARLQGAPSLRGELFF; CDR3nt: TGCAGCGCCCGGTTGCAGGGGGCGCCGAGTCTTCGCGGGGAGCTGTTTTTT
abundance: .; v_gene: TRBV7-8; d_gene: .; j_gene: TRBJ1-2; CDR3aa: CASSLEGGYTVSYGYTF; CDR3nt: TGTGCCAGCAGCTTAGAGGGGGGATACACAGTTTCCTATGGCTACACCTTC
abundance: few; v_gene: TRBV5-1; d_gene: TRBD1; j_gene: TRBJ2-1; CDR3aa: CASSWRQGVTFAYNEQFF; CDR3nt: TGCGCCAGCAGCTGGCGACAGGGGGTAACTTTCGCCTACAATGAGCAGTTCTTC
abundance: .; v_gene: TRBV20-1; d_gene: .; j_gene: TRBJ2-2; CDR3aa: CSAREAGQGGELFF; CDR3nt: TGCAGTGCTAGAGAGGCAGGGCAGGGCGGGGAGCTGTTTTTT
abundance: few; v_gene: TRBV5-1; d_gene: .; j_gene: TRBJ2-5; CDR3aa: CASSLSTIDETQYF; CDR3nt: TGCGCCAGCAGCTTGTCGACAATAGACGAGACCCAGTACTTC
abundance: .; v_gene: TRBV4-1; d_gene: TRBD2; j_gene: TRBJ2-5; CDR3aa: CASSQHFRDRGREETQYF; CDR3nt: TGCGCCAGCAGCCAACACTTCCGCGATCGGGGGAGGGAAGAGACCCAGTACTTC
abundance: .; v_gene: TRBV20-1; d_gene: .; j_gene: TRBJ2-1; CDR3aa: CSARAGDEQFF; CDR3nt: TGCAGTGCTAGAGCGGGGGATGAGCAGTTCTTC
abundance: few; v_gene: TRBV15; d_gene: .; j_gene: TRBJ2-5; CDR3aa: CATSRGRGFGQETQYF; CDR3nt: TGTGCCACCAGCAGGGGAAGGGGTTTTGGGCAAGAGACCCAGTACTTC
abundance: .; v_gene: TRBV7-3; d_gene: .; j_gene: TRBJ2-2; CDR3aa: CASSPPDTGELFF; CDR3nt: TGTGCCAGCAGCCCCCCCGACACCGGGGAGCTGTTTTTT
abundance: .; v_gene: TRBV9; d_gene: .; j_gene: TRBJ1-5; CDR3aa: CASSVALNQPQHF; CDR3nt: TGTGCCAGCAGCGTAGCGCTAAATCAGCCCCAGCATTTT
abundance: many; v_gene: TRBV24-1; d_gene: .; j_gene: TRBJ2-7; CDR3aa: CAAGTSYEQYF; CDR3nt: TGTGCCGCCGGGACAAGCTACGAGCAGTACTTC
abundance: .; v_gene: TRBV3-1; d_gene: TRBD2; j_gene: TRBJ2-7; CDR3aa: CASSQGSGGSSYEQYF; CDR3nt: TGTGCCAGCAGCCAAGGTAGCGGGGGGAGCTCCTACGAGCAGTACTTC
abundance: few; v_gene: TRBV4-1; d_gene: TRBD2; j_gene: TRBJ2-5; CDR3aa: CASSQRTSGGSETQYF; CDR3nt: TGCGCCAGCAGCCAACGGACTAGCGGGGGATCGGAGACCCAGTACTTC
abundance: few; v_gene: TRBV12-3/TRBV12-4; d_gene: .; j_gene: TRBJ1-2; CDR3aa: CASILPGADYGYTF; CDR3nt: TGTGCCAGCATCCTCCCTGGGGCAGACTATGGCTACACCTTC
abundance: few; v_gene: TRBV6-1; d_gene: TRBD1; j_gene: TRBJ2-7; CDR3aa: CASDGTGGIYEQYF; CDR3nt: TGTGCCAGCGACGGGACAGGGGGCATCTACGAGCAGTACTTC
abundance: .; v_gene: TRBV7-2; d_gene: .; j_gene: TRBJ2-7; CDR3aa: CASRPRLDRLLGYEQYF; CDR3nt: TGTGCCAGCAGGCCCCGATTGGACAGATTACTTGGATACGAGCAGTACTTC
abundance: few; v_gene: TRBV4-3; d_gene: TRBD1; j_gene: TRBJ2-1; CDR3aa: CASSQDLNRGFNEQFF; CDR3nt: TGCGCCAGCAGCCAAGACCTAAACAGGGGTTTCAATGAGCAGTTCTTC
abundance: few; v_gene: TRBV19; d_gene: .; j_gene: TRBJ2-7; CDR3aa: CASSTDRKQYF; CDR3nt: TGTGCCAGTAGTACGGACAGAAAGCAGTACTTC
abundance: .; v_gene: TRBV5-4; d_gene: TRBD2; j_gene: TRBJ2-5; CDR3aa: CASSGGLAGEKETQYF; CDR3nt: TGTGCCAGCAGCGGAGGACTAGCGGGGGAAAAAGAGACCCAGTACTTC
abundance: many; v_gene: TRBV20-1; d_gene: .; j_gene: TRBJ1-6; CDR3aa: CSARGGLEGSPLHF; CDR3nt: TGCAGTGCTAGGGGCGGGTTAGAGGGTTCACCCCTCCACTTT
abundance: .; v_gene: TRBV29-1; d_gene: TRBD2; j_gene: TRBJ2-1; CDR3aa: CSVNGGSNEQFF; CDR3nt: TGCAGCGTCAACGGCGGGAGCAATGAGCAGTTCTTC
abundance: .; v_gene: TRBV20-1; d_gene: .; j_gene: TRBJ2-2; CDR3aa: CSAPLANTGELFF; CDR3nt: TGCAGTGCCCCCCTCGCGAACACCGGGGAGCTGTTTTTT
abundance: few; v_gene: TRBV13; d_gene: .; j_gene: TRBJ2-7; CDR3aa: CASSPSGLPIEQYF; CDR3nt: TGTGCCAGCAGCCCCTCGGGACTCCCCATCGAGCAGTACTTC
abundance: .; v_gene: TRBV29-1; d_gene: TRBD1; j_gene: TRBJ2-1; CDR3aa: CSVEDREGQGLMDEQFF; CDR3nt: TGCAGCGTTGAAGATAGGGAAGGACAGGGGCTTATGGATGAGCAGTTCTTC
abundance: few; v_gene: TRBV28; d_gene: .; j_gene: TRBJ2-5; CDR3aa: CASSHGEQETQYF; CDR3nt: TGTGCCAGCAGTCACGGGGAGCAAGAGACCCAGTACTTC
abundance: few; v_gene: TRBV28; d_gene: TRBD2; j_gene: TRBJ2-7; CDR3aa: CASSSDLASGRIGPYEQYF; CDR3nt: TGTGCCAGCAGTTCCGATCTGGCTAGCGGGAGAATAGGGCCCTACGAGCAGTACTTC
abundance: many; v_gene: TRBV10-3; d_gene: .; j_gene: TRBJ2-1; CDR3aa: CAISESRLDGSYNEQFF; CDR3nt: TGTGCCATCAGTGAGTCCCGACTAGATGGCTCCTACAATGAGCAGTTCTTC
abundance: many; v_gene: TRBV15; d_gene: .; j_gene: TRBJ2-1; CDR3aa: CATSIKSPGLNEQFF; CDR3nt: TGTGCCACCAGCATCAAGAGCCCGGGCCTGAATGAGCAGTTCTTC
abundance: few; v_gene: TRBV11-1; d_gene: TRBD1; j_gene: TRBJ1-5; CDR3aa: CASSSGQGFSYSNQPQHF; CDR3nt: TGTGCCAGCAGCTCGGGACAGGGTTTCTCCTATAGCAATCAGCCCCAGCATTTT
abundance: few; v_gene: TRBV27; d_gene: TRBD1; j_gene: TRBJ2-3; CDR3aa: CASSFPGTGGPDTQYF; CDR3nt: TGTGCCAGCAGTTTTCCCGGGACAGGGGGGCCAGATACGCAGTATTTT
abundance: many; v_gene: TRBV7-8; d_gene: .; j_gene: TRBJ2-7; CDR3aa: CASSLERSYEQYF; CDR3nt: TGTGCCAGCAGCTTAGAAAGGTCCTACGAGCAGTACTTC
abundance: few; v_gene: TRBV12-3/TRBV12-4; d_gene: .; j_gene: TRBJ2-5; CDR3aa: CASSPTQGKETQYF; CDR3nt: TGTGCCAGCAGTCCTACTCAGGGAAAAGAGACCCAGTACTTC
abundance: .; v_gene: TRBV2; d_gene: .; j_gene: TRBJ2-1; CDR3aa: CASSYVVANEQFF; CDR3nt: TGTGCCAGCAGTTACGTGGTAGCCAATGAGCAGTTCTTC